The T cell receptor (beta chain) described here comes from a study of blood T cell repertoires in COVID-19. Across the study: Sites in the United States, Italy and Spain provided acute and convalescent COVID-19 samples. T cells, B-cell-depleted T cells, or PBMCs provided the cDNA or gDNA that served as material.

Authors' data handling: Amplifying reference gene primers gave estimates of nucleated cell counts. Profiled with immunoSEQ multiplex PCR; TCRdb holds only in-frame clones, not every one. That table is the source of V, J and clone size, and D and trimming were worked out from the DNA. This table has about 360,000 clones, around nine tenths appearing once. Looked up from germline, CDR1 is GTSNPN and CDR2 is SVGIG (reference sequence). Trimming cost V 1 base and J 4 bases, with 7 bases left between them. CDR3 length equals 12 residues. V is TRBV30 and J is TRBJ1-2, with D tentatively TRBD1 (5 bases). The sample was peripheral blood. The receptor was derived from a human donor in a cohort sampled during active COVID-19. As DNA, the CDR3 is TGTGCCTGGAGTGCCACAGGCTATGGCTACACCTTC. It encodes CAWSATGYGYTF.